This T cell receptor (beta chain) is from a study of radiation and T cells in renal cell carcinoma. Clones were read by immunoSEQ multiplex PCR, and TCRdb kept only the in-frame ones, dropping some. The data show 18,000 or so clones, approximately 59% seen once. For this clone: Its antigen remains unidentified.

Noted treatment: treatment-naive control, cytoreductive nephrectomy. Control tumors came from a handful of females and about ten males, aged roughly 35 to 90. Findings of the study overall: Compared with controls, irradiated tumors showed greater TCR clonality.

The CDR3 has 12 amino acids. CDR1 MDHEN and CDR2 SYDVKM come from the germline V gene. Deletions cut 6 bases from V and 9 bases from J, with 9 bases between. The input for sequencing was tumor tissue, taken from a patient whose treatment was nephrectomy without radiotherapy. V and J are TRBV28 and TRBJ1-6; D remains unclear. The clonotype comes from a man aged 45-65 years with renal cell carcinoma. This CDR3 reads CASSLETSPLHF. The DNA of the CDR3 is TGTGCCAGCAGCCTGGAGACTTCACCCCTCCACTTT.